This TCR beta chain was found in a study of CD8+CD57+ T cells in acquired aplastic anemia. Study at large: Healthy CD8+ samples averaged approximately 11 million reads. Study-level points and caveats: Patients were compared with controls for CD8+ Simpson's diversity, and no significant difference emerged.

According to the study, genomic DNA was the template for TCR beta VDJ and CDR3 profiling. TCRdb ran MiXCR on the reads and lists one entry per CDR3 protein. The top ten clones hold 1.1% of a sample with 150,000 to 200,000 distinct CDR3 sequences, around 40% of them seen once. A remark on this clonotype: The antigen remains undetermined. This may be a read error, as it is one base from a much larger clone.

Germline CDR1 is SGHNT and CDR2 is YYREEE (reference sequence). This CDR3 region has 14 residues. This TCR was sampled from a human donor in good health. The chain links TRBV5-4 to TRBJ2-7, with 11 positions matching TRBD1. The sample consisted of sorted CD4+, CD8+, or CD8+CD57+ T cells (not recorded which) from PBMCs. The CDR3 loop reads CASTLDRGPYEQYF. Here the CDR3 DNA reads TGTGCCAGCACCTTGGACAGGGGGCCCTACGAGCAGTACTTC.